The 9 T cell receptor beta chains listed next were all sequenced from one sample in a study of CD8+ T cells in alopecia areata (dated by TCRdb to the late 2010s). Preparation of the library involved the immunoSEQ multiplex PCR assay. RNA was extracted from all samples and reverse transcribed into cDNA as template for TCR sequencing. The clones in this table, taken by TCRdb from immuneACCESS, are in-frame only. Not every clone is retained; where verified, under half of the shortfall comes from an unresolved V gene, and the cause of the rest is unknown. This sample lists approximately 130,000 clones; under 65% were detected once. Jointly, the top ten make up around 5.7% of the sample. Per the publication, the time point label means: around 4 weeks on oral tofacitinib. According to the study, the label for this sample's treatment or condition signals: oral pan-JAK inhibitor, 5-10 mg twice daily. The sequencing used CD4+ T cells sorted from blood, collected at week 4, from a patient treated with tofacitinib. All receptors come from a human donor with alopecia areata.

This chain connects TRBV27 to TRBJ1-2; D uncertain. From germline, CDR1 is MNHEY and CDR2 SMNVEV (reference sequence). The V end lost 3 bases, the J end lost 5 bases, and 10 bases lay between the germline ends. The CDR3 spans 13 residues. CDR3 loop: CASSLFREYGYTF. CDR3 nucleotides: TGTGCCAGCAGTTTGTTCCGGGAGTATGGCTACACCTTC.

The chain is built from TRBV29-1 and TRBJ1-1; 9 nucleotides line up with TRBD1. Germline V gene sequence: CDR1 SQVTM, CDR2 ANQGSEA. The CDR3 spans 15 residues. V trimming: 3 bases; J trimming: 4 bases; junction bases outside the gene matches: 9. The CDR3 loop is CSVDRTGVGVTEAFF. CDR3 bases: TGCAGCGTTGATCGGACAGGGGTCGGGGTCACTGAAGCTTTCTTT.

The chain links TRBV28 to TRBJ2-1, with D maybe TRBD2 (6 bases). The V end lost 9 bases, the J end lost 10 bases, and 22 bases lay between the germline ends. Germline V gene sequence: CDR1 MDHEN, CDR2 SYDVKM. The CDR3 consists of 14 residues. The CDR3: CASSPLGGRGEQFF. DNA for the CDR3: TGTGCCAGTTCGCCGTTGGGGGGACGTGGGGAGCAGTTCTTC.

This rearrangement joins TRBV18 to TRBJ1-5; D unresolved. The V end lost 1 base, the J end lost 1 base, and 11 bases lay between the germline ends. The CDR3 length is 16 residues. Per germline, CDR1 KGHSH and CDR2 LQKENI. CDR3 nucleotides: TGTGCCAGCTCACCACAAACACCAAGGAGCAATCAGCCCCAGCATTTT. Protein: CASSPQTPRSNQPQHF.

In its sample, this clone was seen a few times. This chain uses TRBV30 with TRBJ2-2; 8 bases are shared with TRBD2. The CDR3 extends over 13 amino acids. Germline V gene data show CDR1 as GTSNPN and CDR2 as SVGIG (reference sequence). The trim removed 5 bases at V and 6 bases at J, leaving 5 bases unmatched. The CDR3, as DNA: TGTGCCTGGGGGACTAGAAGGCCCGGGGAGCTGTTTTTT. Protein: CAWGTRRPGELFF.

The chain links TRBV23-1 to TRBJ1-6, with D possibly being TRBD1 (6 bases). TRBV23-1 has ORF status, its function being uncertain. The ends were cut back, 4 bases at V and 3 bases at J, with 10 bases in the middle. The CDR3 totals 15 residues. The CDR3 reads CASSRGTLYNSPLHF. The CDR3 coding sequence is TGCGCCAGCAGTCGGGGGACACTCTATAATTCACCCCTCCACTTT.

The V and J genes are TRBV4-3 and TRBJ2-1, with 12 bases matching TRBD2. Germline V CDR1 and CDR2: LGHNA, YSLEER. The J segment lost 6 bases and the V segment lost 1 base, leaving 4 bases of the junction unmatched. The CDR3 loop spans 16 amino acids. CDR3 DNA sequence: TGCGCCAGCAGCCAAGTACTAGCGGGAGGCTCCAATGAGCAGTTCTTC. It is translated as CASSQVLAGGSNEQFF.

This clone was recorded a few times. The chain uses TRBV4-3 and TRBJ1-5; D remains unclear. The V end was cut by 1 base, the J end by 2 bases, with 9 bases between. Germline CDR1 and CDR2: LGHNA and YSLEER. The CDR3 runs to 15 residues. CDR3 nucleotide sequence: TGCGCCAGCAGCCAAGTGTGGGAGGGCAATCAGCCCCAGCATTTT. As protein: CASSQVWEGNQPQHF.

The chain uses TRBV7-6 and TRBJ1-1; D ambiguous. Per the germline V gene, CDR1 is SGHVS and CDR2 is FNYEAQ. This CDR3 has 14 residues. V lost 0 bases and J lost 0, with 5 bases in between. CDR3 DNA: TGTGCCAGCAGCTTAGCAGGGCTGAACACTGAAGCTTTCTTT. It codes for CASSLAGLNTEAFF.